These 27 T cell receptor beta chains were sequenced from one sample in a study of blood T cell repertoires in COVID-19. Generated by immunoSEQ multiplex PCR, the TCRdb table keeps only in-frame clones and is missing some. Among fewer than 100,000 clones, 70% to 90% were seen once, and the ten largest hold roughly 9.6%. Specimen: peripheral blood. The receptors were sampled from a man aged 45 to 65 with COVID-19, enrolled during active disease.

This clone was picked up one time. This rearrangement joins TRBV19 to TRBJ2-1; D gene uncertain. Per the germline V gene, CDR1 is LNHDA and CDR2 is SQIVND (reference sequence). V was pared by 1 base and J by 0 bases, with 4 bases between. The CDR3 loop spans 14 amino acids. CDR3 nucleotide sequence: TGTGCCAGTAGTATAGCGGGCTCCTACAATGAGCAGTTCTTC. Translating it yields CASSIAGSYNEQFF.

In this sample, this clone turned up a few times. The rearrangement uses TRBV29-1 and TRBJ2-1; 13 nucleotides line up with TRBD2. This CDR3 region has 19 residues. Per germline, CDR1 SQVTM and CDR2 ANQGSEA. V dropped 7 bases and J dropped 8; count of bases not matched to a gene: 23. The chain's CDR3 is CSARGGQRLAGGPFHEQFF. In DNA, the CDR3 is TGCAGCGCACGTGGGGGACAGCGACTAGCGGGAGGCCCTTTCCATGAGCAGTTCTTC.

The chain has TRBV30 and TRBJ2-5; 15 bases map to TRBD2. Germline V gene data show CDR1 as GTSNPN and CDR2 as SVGIG (reference sequence). CDR3 length: 15 amino acids. With 1 base clipped from V and 5 bases from J, the junction kept 2 bases outside the gene matches. The CDR3 protein is CAWSAGLAGGETQYF. For the CDR3, the DNA is TGTGCCTGGAGTGCCGGACTAGCGGGAGGGGAGACCCAGTACTTC.

This clone turned up a few times. The chain is built from TRBV27 and TRBJ2-3, with 9 bases matching TRBD2. CDR3 length equals 16 residues. CDR1 is MNHEY and CDR2 is SMNVEV in the germline V gene (reference sequence). The junction had 9 bases not matched to a gene; V was cut back by 6 bases and J by 2 bases. The CDR3 region is CASRPRAGGNTDTQYF. CDR3 bases: TGTGCCAGCAGACCCCGCGCGGGGGGGAACACAGATACGCAGTATTTT.

The chain combines TRBV9 with TRBJ2-6, with D unclear. The germline V gene has CDR1 SGDLS and CDR2 YYNGEE. V lost 4 bases and J lost 0, with 8 bases in between. The CDR3 totals 15 residues. CDR3 DNA sequence: TGTGCCAGCAGCATTACGAGCTCTGGGGCCAACGTCCTGACTTTC. Protein sequence: CASSITSSGANVLTF.

This chain's CDR3 is CASSQGTSGPGGTGELFF. The CDR3 region has the DNA TGCGCCAGCAGCCAAGGGACTAGCGGCCCCGGAGGGACCGGGGAGCTGTTTTTT. V usage is TRBV4-3 and J usage is TRBJ2-2; 10 positions agree with TRBD2. Germline assignment: CDR1 LGHNA and CDR2 YSLEER. The CDR3 totals 18 residues. J gave up 5 bases and V 1 base, and 10 bases lay outside the gene matches.

The J gene is TRBJ2-3, the V gene TRBV2, with D possibly being TRBD2 (6 bases). The germline gives CDR1 SNHLY, CDR2 FYNNEI. CDR3 length equals 12 residues. CDR3 DNA: TGTGCAGCTAGCGCAAGCACAGATACGCAGTATTTT. This encodes CAASASTDTQYF.

The CDR3 protein is CASMGPYNEQFF. The CDR3 DNA follows: TGTGCCAGCATGGGGCCCTACAATGAGCAGTTCTTC. V gene TRBV2 combines with J gene TRBJ2-1, with TRBD1 as a possible D gene (5 bases). The CDR3 length is 12 residues. Germline V gene data show CDR1 as SNHLY and CDR2 as FYNNEI. The V gene lost 7 bases and the J gene lost 2 bases, with 6 bases spanning the gap. The complete variable domain, with remaining parts taken from reference TRBV2 and TRBJ2-1, reads EPEVTQTPSHQVTQMGQEVILRCVPISNHLYFYWYRQILGQKVEFLVSFYNNEISEKSEIFDDQFSVERPDGSNFTLKIRSTKLEDSAMYFCASMGPYNEQFFGPGTRLTVL.

The chain uses TRBV7-2 and TRBJ1-2; TRBD1 aligns across 7 bases. The germline V gene has CDR1 SGHTA and CDR2 FQGNSA. V was pared by 4 bases and J by 8 bases, with 7 bases of the junction left unmatched. The CDR3 runs to 13 residues. The CDR3 protein is CASSSDRVGGYTF. CDR3 bases: TGTGCCAGCAGCTCCGACAGGGTGGGGGGCTACACCTTC.

The chain combines TRBV5-4 with TRBJ1-6; tentatively, D is TRBD1 (6 bases). There are 17 residues in the CDR3. Germline loops: CDR1 SGHNT, CDR2 YYREEE (reference sequence). Deletions cut 4 bases from V and 9 bases from J, with 23 bases between. This chain's CDR3 is CASSVKLDSRGSSPLHF. CDR3 in DNA: TGTGCCAGCAGCGTAAAACTGGACAGCCGGGGTTCTTCACCCCTCCACTTT.

V and J are TRBV19 and TRBJ1-5; 8 nucleotides line up with TRBD1. V lost 5 bases and J lost 3; bases outside the gene matches: 6. This CDR3 has 15 residues. Germline loops: CDR1 LNHDA, CDR2 SQIVND (reference sequence). CDR3 sequence reads: CASSVPGQVNQPQHF. The CDR3 DNA is TGTGCCAGTAGTGTCCCGGGACAGGTCAATCAGCCCCAGCATTTT.

This clone has just a few counts. V gene TRBV5-1 combines with J gene TRBJ1-1; unclear D gene. The CDR3 covers 14 residues. Germline V gives CDR1 SGHRS, CDR2 YFSETQ. V dropped 1 base and J dropped 7 bases, with 14 bases sitting between them. The CDR3 nucleotides read TGCGCCAGCAGCTTGCAACAGATCGGTGGTGAAGCTTTCTTT. Translating it yields CASSLQQIGGEAFF.

The rearrangement links TRBV30 to TRBJ2-7, with 10 bases aligning to TRBD2. Per germline, CDR1 GTSNPN and CDR2 SVGIG (reference sequence). This CDR3 comprises 14 residues. V shed 0 bases and J 6 bases; nucleotides not matched to a gene: 5. CDR3 coding DNA: TGTGCCTGGAGTGTCCTAGCGGGAGAGAGCGAGCAGTACTTC. This sequence encodes CAWSVLAGESEQYF.

This rearrangement joins TRBV7-6 to TRBJ2-7; 10 bases fit TRBD1. V shed 5 bases and J 4 bases; nucleotides not matched to a gene: 8. In germline, CDR1 is SGHVS, CDR2 FNYEAQ. The CDR3 covers 15 residues. The CDR3 nucleotides read TGTGCCAGCAGCAAATACCGGGACAGGGGATACGAGCAGTACTTC. Translation: CASSKYRDRGYEQYF.

The chain combines TRBV20-1 with TRBJ2-7; tentatively, D is TRBD2 (6 bases). The CDR3 runs 14 residues. CDR1 and CDR2 from the germline V gene are DFQATT and SNEGSKA (reference sequence). Trimming shortened V by 3 bases and J by 2 bases, and 14 bases separated the two germline ends. Here the CDR3 reads CSASGERAPYEQYF. For the CDR3, the DNA is TGCAGTGCTAGTGGCGAGCGGGCCCCCTACGAGCAGTACTTC.

The CDR3: CASSQVKGNQPQHF. Written as DNA, the CDR3 is TGCGCCAGCAGCCAAGTGAAGGGGAATCAGCCCCAGCATTTT. The chain links TRBV4-3 to TRBJ1-5, with D possibly being TRBD1 (5 bases). V lost 1 base and J lost 4, with 8 bases in between. The germline V gene encodes CDR1 LGHNA and CDR2 YSLEER. This CDR3 is 14 amino acids long.

This rearrangement joins TRBV6-6 to TRBJ2-1, with 11 bases matching TRBD2. J lost 3 bases, V lost 6 bases, and 7 bases had no gene match. Germline V gene lookup returns CDR1 MNHNY and CDR2 SVGAGI (reference sequence). The CDR3 loop spans 16 amino acids. The CDR3 is CASSSGLAERYNEQFF. CDR3 DNA sequence: TGTGCCAGCAGCTCGGGACTAGCGGAGCGCTACAATGAGCAGTTCTTC.

This clone showed up just once. The chain recombines TRBV4-3 with TRBJ2-3; D ambiguous. Trimming cost V 0 bases and J 2 bases, with 3 bases left between them. This CDR3 comprises 13 residues. CDR1 LGHNA and CDR2 YSLEER come from the germline V gene. The CDR3 spells CASSQDSTDTQYF. CDR3 DNA sequence: TGCGCCAGCAGCCAAGACTCCACAGATACGCAGTATTTT.

This chain uses TRBV7-9 with TRBJ2-3, with 13 bases matching TRBD2. The V segment lost 5 bases and the J segment 7 bases; nucleotides outside the gene matches: 12. Germline CDR1 is SEHNR and CDR2 is FQNEAQ (reference sequence). The CDR3 spans 17 residues. The CDR3 loop is CASSPITSGRAGNTQYF. The CDR3 bases are TGTGCCAGCAGCCCAATTACTAGCGGGAGGGCCGGGAATACGCAGTATTTT.

The rearrangement links TRBV5-1 to TRBJ1-6, with 9 bases matching TRBD1. CDR1 SGHRS and CDR2 YFSETQ come from the germline V gene. This CDR3 contains 15 residues. V shed 4 bases, J shed 9 bases, and the junction held 8 bases outside the gene matches. Here the CDR3 DNA reads TGCGCCAGCAGCAACCTCGGACAGGGGTCTTCACCCCTCCACTTT. Translated, it gives CASSNLGQGSSPLHF.

The CDR3 coding sequence is TGTGCCAGCTCACCGACAGGGGCTGAAACCGGGGAGCTGTTTTTT. Residues: CASSPTGAETGELFF. The chain combines TRBV18 with TRBJ2-2; 8 nucleotides match TRBD1. This CDR3 comprises 15 residues. Trimming cost V 3 bases and J 5 bases; bases outside gene matches: 5. The V gene's germline CDR1 is KGHSH and CDR2 LQKENI.

CDR3 DNA sequence: TGTGCCAGCAGAAGCTCGGGACTCTCCTACAATGAGCAGTTCTTC. Translated, it gives CASRSSGLSYNEQFF. The chain recombines TRBV6-5 with TRBJ2-1; D perhaps matches TRBD2 (6 bases). CDR1 MNHEY and CDR2 SVGAGI come from the germline V gene. This CDR3 is built from 15 residues. V was clipped by 6 bases and J by 0 bases, with 12 bases between them.

The V gene is TRBV12-3 or TRBV12-4, the J gene TRBJ2-7, with no clear D. CDR3 size: 13 residues. V dropped 4 bases and J dropped 6 bases, with 13 bases sitting between them. The CDR3 sequence is CASSWVIAGEQYF. The CDR3 DNA is TGTGCCAGCAGTTGGGTAATAGCCGGCGAGCAGTACTTC.

The chain joins TRBV28 to TRBJ1-4, with 9 bases matching TRBD1. V was pared by 2 bases and J by 4 bases, with 2 bases of the junction left unmatched. The length of the CDR3 is 15 residues. From germline, CDR1 is MDHEN and CDR2 SYDVKM. The CDR3, as DNA: TGTGCCAGCAGTTTAAGGACAGGGGTTAATGAAAAACTGTTTTTT. It yields the protein CASSLRTGVNEKLFF.

The table lists this clone with a few counts. The chain is built from TRBV4-2 and TRBJ2-1; 10 nucleotides align to TRBD2. Germline V lookup: CDR1 LGHNA, CDR2 YNFKEQ. V gave up 1 base and J gave up 4 bases; unmatched junction bases: 1. CDR3 length equals 15 residues. The CDR3 DNA reads as TGTGCCAGCAGCCAAGCTAGCGGGGGTTACAATGAGCAGTTCTTC. Translated: CASSQASGGYNEQFF.

CDR3 DNA: TGTGCCAGCAGCTTGGATCACTTCTATGGCTACACCTTC. Protein sequence: CASSLDHFYGYTF. This rearrangement joins TRBV5-5 to TRBJ1-2; D gene ambiguous. The length of the CDR3 is 13 residues. The germline CDR1 and CDR2 sequences are SGHKS and YYEKEE (reference sequence). The V and J ends lost 0 bases and 4 bases respectively, with 7 bases between them.

V usage is TRBV20-1 and J usage is TRBJ1-2; the match to TRBD1 covers 7 bases. The J segment lost 4 bases and the V segment lost 6 bases, leaving 8 bases of the junction unmatched. Germline values: CDR1 DFQATT, CDR2 SNEGSKA (reference sequence). This CDR3 has 13 amino acids. CDR3 DNA sequence: TGCAGTGCCAGTCAGCAGGGGGGCTATGGCTACACCTTC. Amino acids: CSASQQGGYGYTF.